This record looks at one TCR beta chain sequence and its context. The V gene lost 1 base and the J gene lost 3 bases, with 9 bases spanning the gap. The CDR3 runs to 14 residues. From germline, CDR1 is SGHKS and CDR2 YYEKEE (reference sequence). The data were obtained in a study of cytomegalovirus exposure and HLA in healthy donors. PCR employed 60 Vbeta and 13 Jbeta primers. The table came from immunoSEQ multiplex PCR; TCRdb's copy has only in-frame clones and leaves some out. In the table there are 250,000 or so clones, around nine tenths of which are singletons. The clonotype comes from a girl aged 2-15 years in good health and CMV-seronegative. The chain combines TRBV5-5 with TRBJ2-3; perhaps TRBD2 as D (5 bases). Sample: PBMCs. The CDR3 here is CASSLSGGTDTQYF. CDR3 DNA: TGTGCCAGCAGCTTGAGCGGCGGGACAGATACGCAGTATTTT.